The sequence of this TCR beta chain was determined in a study of CD8+CD57+ T cells in acquired aplastic anemia. Study at large: Healthy donors yielded roughly 9.8 million CD4+ cell reads on average. Points from the study as a whole: The study identified twenty-nine CD8+ CDR3 sequences shared by patients and controls.

A word on this clonotype: Its antigen is undetermined.

The CDR3 is 13 residues long. Trimming pared 2 bases from V and 4 bases from J, leaving 7 bases between. In germline, CDR1 is SGHTA, CDR2 FQGNSA. Genomic DNA was employed as the template in profiling TCR beta VDJ and CDR3. One entry per CDR3 protein, called by TCRdb with MiXCR from the reads. The sample consists of fewer than 200,000 distinct CDR3 sequences, roughly 40% of them appearing once. The TCR was taken from a human donor in good health. The specimen was sorted CD4+, CD8+, or CD8+CD57+ T cells (not recorded which) from PBMCs. The V call is TRBV7-2, the J call TRBJ2-3; unclear D gene. CDR3 sequence (DNA): TGTGCCAGCAGCTTATGGGAATCAGATACGCAGTATTTT. Residues: CASSLWESDTQYF.